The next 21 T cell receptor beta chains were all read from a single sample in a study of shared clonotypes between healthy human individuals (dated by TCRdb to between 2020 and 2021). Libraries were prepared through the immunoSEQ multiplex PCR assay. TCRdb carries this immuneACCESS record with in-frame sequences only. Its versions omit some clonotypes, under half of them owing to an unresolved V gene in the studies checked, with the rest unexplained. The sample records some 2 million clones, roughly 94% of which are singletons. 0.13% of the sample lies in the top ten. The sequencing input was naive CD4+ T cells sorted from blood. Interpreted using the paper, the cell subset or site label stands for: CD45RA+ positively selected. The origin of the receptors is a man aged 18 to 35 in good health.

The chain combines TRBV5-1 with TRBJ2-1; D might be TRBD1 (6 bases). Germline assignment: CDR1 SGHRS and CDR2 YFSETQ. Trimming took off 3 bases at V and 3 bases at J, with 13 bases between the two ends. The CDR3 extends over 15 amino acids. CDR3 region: CASSSGTTLYNEQFF. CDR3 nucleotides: TGCGCCAGCAGCTCCGGGACAACCCTCTACAATGAGCAGTTCTTC.

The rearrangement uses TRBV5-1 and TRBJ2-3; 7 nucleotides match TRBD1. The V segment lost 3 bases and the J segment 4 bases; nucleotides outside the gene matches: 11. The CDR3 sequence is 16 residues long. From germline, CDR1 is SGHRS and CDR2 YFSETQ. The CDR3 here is CASSYKSTGAPDTQYF. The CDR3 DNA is TGCGCCAGCAGCTATAAATCCACAGGGGCCCCAGATACGCAGTATTTT. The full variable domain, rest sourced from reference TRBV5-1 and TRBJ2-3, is KAGVTQTPRYLIKTRGQQVTLSCSPISGHRSVSWYQQTPGQGLQFLFEYFSETQRNKGNFPGRFSGRQFSNSRSEMNVSTLELGDSALYLCASSYKSTGAPDTQYFGPGTRLTVL.

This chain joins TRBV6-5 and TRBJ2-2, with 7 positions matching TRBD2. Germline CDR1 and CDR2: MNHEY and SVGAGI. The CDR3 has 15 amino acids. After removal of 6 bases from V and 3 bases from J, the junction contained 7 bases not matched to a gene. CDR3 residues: CASRSLGRDTGELFF. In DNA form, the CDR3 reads TGTGCCAGCAGGTCCCTTGGGAGGGACACCGGGGAGCTGTTTTTT.

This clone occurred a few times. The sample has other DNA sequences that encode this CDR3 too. DNA of the CDR3: TGTGCCAGCAGCTTAGTCGGAGATACGCAGTATTTT. Translation gives CASSLVGDTQYF. The chain is built from TRBV7-9 and TRBJ2-3; D is unclear. Trimming shortened V by 1 base and J by 5 bases, and 4 bases separated the two germline ends. Germline V CDR1 and CDR2: SEHNR, FQNEAQ (reference sequence). The CDR3 runs to 12 residues.

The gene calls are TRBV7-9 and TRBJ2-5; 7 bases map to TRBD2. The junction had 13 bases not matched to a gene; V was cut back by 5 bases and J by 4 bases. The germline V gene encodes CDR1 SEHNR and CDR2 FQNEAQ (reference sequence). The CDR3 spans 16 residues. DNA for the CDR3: TGTGCCAGCAGCCCCAGGGACTTTTCGGGAGGAGAGACCCAGTACTTC. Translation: CASSPRDFSGGETQYF.

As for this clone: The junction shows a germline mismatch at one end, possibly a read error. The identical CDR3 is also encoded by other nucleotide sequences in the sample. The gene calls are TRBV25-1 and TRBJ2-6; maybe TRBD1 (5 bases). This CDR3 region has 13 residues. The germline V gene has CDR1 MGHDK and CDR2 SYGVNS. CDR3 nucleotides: TGTGCCAGCAGAGAGTCTGGGGCCAACGTCCTGACCTTC. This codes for CASRESGANVLTF.

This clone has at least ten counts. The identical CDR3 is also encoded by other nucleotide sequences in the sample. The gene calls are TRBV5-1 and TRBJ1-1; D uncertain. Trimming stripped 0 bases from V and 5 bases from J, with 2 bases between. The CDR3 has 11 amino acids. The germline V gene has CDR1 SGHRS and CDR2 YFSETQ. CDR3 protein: CASSLGTEAFF. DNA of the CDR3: TGCGCCAGCAGCTTGGGGACTGAAGCTTTCTTT.

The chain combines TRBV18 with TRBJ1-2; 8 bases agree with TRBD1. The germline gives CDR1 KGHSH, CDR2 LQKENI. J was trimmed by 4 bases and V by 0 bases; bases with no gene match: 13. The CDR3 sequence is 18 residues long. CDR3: CASSPPIPGQGDGYGYTF. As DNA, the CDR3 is TGTGCCAGCTCACCACCAATACCCGGACAGGGAGACGGCTATGGCTACACCTTC.

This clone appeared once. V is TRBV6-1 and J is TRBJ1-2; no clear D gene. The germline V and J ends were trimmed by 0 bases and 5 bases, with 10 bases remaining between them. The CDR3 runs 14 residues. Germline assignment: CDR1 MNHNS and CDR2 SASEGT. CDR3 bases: TGTGCCAGCAGTGAAGCATCAGGATGGTATGGCTACACCTTC. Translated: CASSEASGWYGYTF.

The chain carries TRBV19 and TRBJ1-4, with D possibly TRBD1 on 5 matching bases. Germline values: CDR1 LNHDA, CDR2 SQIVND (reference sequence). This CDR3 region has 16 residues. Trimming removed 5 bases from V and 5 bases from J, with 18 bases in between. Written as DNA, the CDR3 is TGTGCCAGTAGTCTCGAGAAGAGGGACGGAAATGAAAAACTGTTTTTT. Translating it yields CASSLEKRDGNEKLFF.

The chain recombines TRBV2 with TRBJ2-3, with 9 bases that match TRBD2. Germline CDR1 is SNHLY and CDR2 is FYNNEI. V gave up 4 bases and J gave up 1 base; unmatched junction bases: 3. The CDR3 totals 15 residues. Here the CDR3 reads CASSVSSGGTDTQYF. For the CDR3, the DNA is TGTGCCAGCAGTGTGTCTAGCGGGGGCACAGATACGCAGTATTTT.

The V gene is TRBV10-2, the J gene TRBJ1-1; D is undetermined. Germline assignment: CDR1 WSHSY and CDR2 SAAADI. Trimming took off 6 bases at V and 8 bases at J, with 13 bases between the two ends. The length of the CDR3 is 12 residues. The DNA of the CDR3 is TGCGCCAGCAGCGACCGCATAGCAGAAGCTTTCTTT. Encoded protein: CASSDRIAEAFF.

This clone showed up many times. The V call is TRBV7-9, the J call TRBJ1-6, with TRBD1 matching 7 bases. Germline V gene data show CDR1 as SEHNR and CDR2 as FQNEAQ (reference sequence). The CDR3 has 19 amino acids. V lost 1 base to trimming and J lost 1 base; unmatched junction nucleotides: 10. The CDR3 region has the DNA TGTGCCAGCAGCTTAGGAGGGAGGGCAGGGGGATCCTATAATTCACCCCTCCACTTT. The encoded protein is CASSLGGRAGGSYNSPLHF.

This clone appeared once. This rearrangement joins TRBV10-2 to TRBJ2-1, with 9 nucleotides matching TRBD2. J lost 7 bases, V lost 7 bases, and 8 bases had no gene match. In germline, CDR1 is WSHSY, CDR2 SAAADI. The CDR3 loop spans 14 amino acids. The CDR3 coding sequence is TGCGCCAGCACTCTAGCGGGGTTGAGGAATGAGCAGTTCTTC. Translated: CASTLAGLRNEQFF.

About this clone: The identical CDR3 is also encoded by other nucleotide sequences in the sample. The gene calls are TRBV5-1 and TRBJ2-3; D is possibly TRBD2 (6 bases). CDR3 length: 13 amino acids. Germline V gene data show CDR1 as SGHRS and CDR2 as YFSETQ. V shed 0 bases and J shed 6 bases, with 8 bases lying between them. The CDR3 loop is CASSLAGVDTQYF. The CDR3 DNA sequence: TGCGCCAGCAGCTTGGCGGGGGTGGATACGCAGTATTTT. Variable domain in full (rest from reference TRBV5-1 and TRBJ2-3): KAGVTQTPRYLIKTRGQQVTLSCSPISGHRSVSWYQQTPGQGLQFLFEYFSETQRNKGNFPGRFSGRQFSNSRSEMNVSTLELGDSALYLCASSLAGVDTQYFGPGTRLTVL.

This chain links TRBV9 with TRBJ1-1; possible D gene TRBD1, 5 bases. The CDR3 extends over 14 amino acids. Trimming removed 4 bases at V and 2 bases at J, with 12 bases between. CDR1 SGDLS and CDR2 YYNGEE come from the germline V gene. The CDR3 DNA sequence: TGTGCCAGCAGCCTCGGGACCGTTAACACTGAAGCTTTCTTT. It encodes CASSLGTVNTEAFF.

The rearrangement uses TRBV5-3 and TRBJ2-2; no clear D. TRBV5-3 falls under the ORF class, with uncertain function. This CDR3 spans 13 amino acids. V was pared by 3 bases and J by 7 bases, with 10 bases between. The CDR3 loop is CARSSRSLGELFF. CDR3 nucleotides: TGTGCCAGAAGCTCCCGGAGCCTCGGGGAGCTGTTTTTT.

CDR3: CASSSLGLGTDTQYF. The DNA for the CDR3 is TGTGCCAGCAGTTCCCTAGGGCTTGGGACAGATACGCAGTATTTT. The chain is built from TRBV11-2 and TRBJ2-3; D uncertain. The CDR3 is 15 amino acids. Trimming stripped 6 bases from V and 3 bases from J, with 16 bases between. The V gene's germline CDR1 is SGHAT and CDR2 FQNNGV.

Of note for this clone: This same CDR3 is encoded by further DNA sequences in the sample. The CDR3 here is CASSLDQGVYEQYF. CDR3 nucleotides: TGCGCCAGCAGCTTGGACCAGGGTGTATACGAGCAGTACTTC. V and J are TRBV5-1 and TRBJ2-7; D might be TRBD1 (5 bases). This CDR3 is built from 14 residues. Germline CDR1 SGHRS, CDR2 YFSETQ. V shed 0 bases and J shed 4 bases, with 11 bases lying between them.

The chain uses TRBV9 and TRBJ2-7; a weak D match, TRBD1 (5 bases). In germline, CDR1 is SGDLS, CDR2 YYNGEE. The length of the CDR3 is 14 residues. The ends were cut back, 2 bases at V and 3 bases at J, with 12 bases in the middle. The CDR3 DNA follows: TGTGCCAGCAGCGTGAGTGCCGACAGCTACGAGCAGTACTTC. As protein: CASSVSADSYEQYF.

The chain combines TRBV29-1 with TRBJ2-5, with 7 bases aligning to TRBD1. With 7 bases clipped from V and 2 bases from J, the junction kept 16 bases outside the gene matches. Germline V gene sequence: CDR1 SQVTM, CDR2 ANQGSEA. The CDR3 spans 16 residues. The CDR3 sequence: CSGTPPGQYYQETQYF. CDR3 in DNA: TGCAGCGGCACACCCCCGGGACAGTATTATCAAGAGACCCAGTACTTC.